This T cell receptor beta chain was sequenced in a study of blood T cell repertoires in COVID-19 (dated by TCRdb to the early 2020s). Background on the whole study: Samples covering the acute and convalescent phases of COVID-19 were provided by collaborators in the United States, Italy and Spain. The prospective study material was composed of cDNA or gDNA derived from T cells, B-cell-depleted T cells, or PBMCs. Deeply sampled blood TCRbeta repertoires from subjects exposed to, actively infected with, or recovered from COVID-19 were included in the dataset. The repertoires were released in a freely available public database meant as a resource for research on the immune response to SARS-CoV-2. The samples were drawn from two sources: the first 160 participants of the ongoing ImmuneRACE study, and 1,000 to 1,500 subjects contributed by 6 global collaborators. The sample metadata nearly always contained a de-identified subject ID, COVID-19 status, age in years and sex. Where available, HLA class I and class II types were taken from metadata supplied by the sample provider and were not determined by assay-based typing. On the study overall, not on this receptor specifically: How much clinical and demographic metadata was included differed by source and by participant, and the metadata was provided uncurated.

One collaborating source in Seattle enrolled patients while the patients were actively infected and followed the patients over time throughout the course of disease. Whole blood was collected in K2EDTA tubes by collaborating institutions according to the institutions' own protocols. Collaborator samples were shipped for TCRbeta analysis as frozen whole blood, isolated PBMCs, or DNA extracted from either sample type. Notes on this clone: Its recognized antigen is unknown. Qualities for individual bases were not recorded, and no much larger clone is one base off.

From cysteine to phenylalanine, the CDR3 is 16 amino acids long. Here the CDR3 DNA is all that survives: 48 bases in frame from base 1. Trimming at the junction amounts to 0 bases on V and 4 bases on J, and the germline ends lie 14 bases apart. The germline V gene supplies CDR1 SGHTS and CDR2 YDEGEE. The immunoSEQ Assay, a bias-controlled multiplex PCR, was used to amplify TCRbeta CDR3 regions from genomic DNA. Processing in the source paper ran as follows. Nucleated cell counts per sample were estimated from amplification of reference gene primers within the assay. To quantify the absolute abundance of each unique TCRbeta CDR3 rearrangement, sequence reads were collapsed and filtered. For each sample, productive Simpson clonality was calculated as the square root of Simpson's diversity index over productive rearrangements. This immuneACCESS table, as held by TCRdb, lists in-frame sequences with V and J called but not all clones. Of the missing ones, under half trace to an unresolved V gene in checked studies; the others have no known cause. V, J and clone size are taken as reported in that table, and D and trimming were inferred from the DNA itself. This sample gives 250,000 to 350,000 clones in total; about 88% of them show up just once. The biggest ten clones account for 11% of the sample.

This TCR was recovered from a woman aged 25 to 39 with COVID-19, enrolled during active disease. The rearranged chain carries TRBV5-8 and TRBJ1-5; too little of a D gene remains to name it. The material sequenced was peripheral blood. The CDR3 reads CASSLGTPVKNQPQHF. The nucleotide sequence is given as TGTGCCAGCAGCTTGGGCACACCCGTTAAAAATCAGCCCCAGCATTTT.